This T cell receptor (beta chain) was recovered during a study of T cell repertoires in ileal Crohn's disease. Sequencing was performed with immunoSEQ multiplex PCR; in TCRdb, only in-frame clones are kept and a portion is missing. The repertoire holds 5,000 or so clones, with over 75% as singletons. Germline V gene data show CDR1 as SGHDT and CDR2 as YYEEEE. The CDR3 length is 14 residues. V was pared by 2 bases and J by 8 bases, with 6 bases of the junction left unmatched. This TCR was recovered from an adult with Crohn's disease. This rearrangement joins TRBV5-6 to TRBJ1-2, with TRBD1 matching over 10 bases. Input material: ileal tissue. CDR3 DNA: TGTGCCAGCAGCTTCGGGGACAGGGGTCTCGGCTACACCTTC. Translating gives CASSFGDRGLGYTF.